This T cell receptor (beta chain) was identified in a study of control samples from healthy donors and cancer patients. Profiling relied on immunoSEQ multiplex PCR, and the TCRdb table lists in-frame clones only, not all of them. The data show around 180,000 clones, about 91% seen once. The CDR3 consists of 14 residues. CDR1 MNHEY and CDR2 SVGAGI come from the germline V gene. The J segment lost 10 bases and the V segment lost 6 bases, leaving 9 bases of the junction unmatched. This TCR came from a woman in her forties in good health. The chain employs TRBV6-5 and TRBJ1-6; TRBD1 matches at 7 bases. The specimen sequenced was blood. CDR3 bases: TGTGCCAGCAGCTCCAGGGGGAGGGACTCACCCCTCCACTTT. Its protein product is CASSSRGRDSPLHF.